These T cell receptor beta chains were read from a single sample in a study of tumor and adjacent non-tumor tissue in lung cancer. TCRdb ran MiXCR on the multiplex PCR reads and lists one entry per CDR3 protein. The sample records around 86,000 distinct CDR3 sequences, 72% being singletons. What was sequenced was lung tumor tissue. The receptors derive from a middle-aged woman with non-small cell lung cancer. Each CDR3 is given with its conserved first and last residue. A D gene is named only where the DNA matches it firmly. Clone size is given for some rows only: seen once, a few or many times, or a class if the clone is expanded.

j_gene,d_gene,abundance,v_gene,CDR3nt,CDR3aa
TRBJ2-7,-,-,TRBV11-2,TGTGCCAGCAGCTTAGATCCCAGGAGGTCCTACGAGCAGTGCTTC,CASSLDPRRSYEQCF
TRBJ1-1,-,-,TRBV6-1,TGTATTAGCAGTGACTCAGGGAGGGACACTGAAGCTTTCTTT,CISSDSGRDTEAFF
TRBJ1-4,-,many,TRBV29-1,TGCAGCGTTGTAGGACAGCGGAATGAAAAACTGTTTTTT,CSVVGQRNEKLFF
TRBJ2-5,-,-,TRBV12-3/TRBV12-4,TGCGCCAGCAGTTTAGAAGAAGTCCAAGAGACCCAGTACTTC,CASSLEEVQETQYF
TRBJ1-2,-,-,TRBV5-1,TGCGCCAGTACCTTGCAAGGGAGCGGCTACACCTTC,CASTLQGSGYTF
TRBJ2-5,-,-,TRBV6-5,TGTGTCATCAGTTACGGGGCAGCCCAAGAGACCCAGTACTTC,CVISYGAAQETQYF
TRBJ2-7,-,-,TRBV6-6,TGTGCCACCAGTGAAACGAAGGGGCTCTCCTACGAGAAGTACTTC,CATSETKGLSYEKYF
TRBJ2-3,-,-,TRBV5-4,TGTGCCAGCAGCACAAATTTTGGGGGAATCACAGATACGCAGTATTTT,CASSTNFGGITDTQYF
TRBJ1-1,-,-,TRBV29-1,TGCAGCGTGAGCCTAGGCACTGAAGCTATCTTC,CSVSLGTEAIF
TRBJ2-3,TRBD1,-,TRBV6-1,TGTGCCACAACCGAGGACAGGGGGCGAGGGACAGATATACAGTATTTT,CATTEDRGRGTDIQYF
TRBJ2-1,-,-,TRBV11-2,TGTGCCAGTAGCCTGAGATCAGCAACCTACAATGAGCAGTTCTTC,CASSLRSATYNEQFF
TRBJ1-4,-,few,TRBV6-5,TGCGCCAGCGCTCTGTCTCAGGGGCCACTTAATGAAAAACTGCTTTTT,CASALSQGPLNEKLLF
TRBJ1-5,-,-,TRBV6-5,TGTGCCAGCAGTCCAACGGGGTGGGCCAATCAGCCCCGGCATTTT,CASSPTGWANQPRHF
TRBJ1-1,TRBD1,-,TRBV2,TGTGCCAGCAGTACAGGGGGCTACACTGAAGCTTTCTTT,CASSTGGYTEAFF
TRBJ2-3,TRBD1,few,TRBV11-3,TGTGCCAACAGCTCCCGGGACAGGCCCACAGATACGCAATATTTC,CANSSRDRPTDTQYF
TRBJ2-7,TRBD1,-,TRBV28,TGTGTCAGCAGGCCACAGGGGGTCTACAAGCAGTACTTC,CVSRPQGVYKQYF
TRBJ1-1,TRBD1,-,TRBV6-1,TGTGCCAGCAAGCGGGACAGGGGTATGAACACTGATGCTTTCTTC,CASKRDRGMNTDAFF
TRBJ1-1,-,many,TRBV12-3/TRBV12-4,TGTGCCAGCAGTTTAAATGCCGGGGTGGCTTTCTTT,CASSLNAGVAFF
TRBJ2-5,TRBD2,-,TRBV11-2,TGTGCCGGCAGCCGGTCCACTAACGGGCGGGAGAGCCAGTACTTC,CAGSRSTNGRESQYF
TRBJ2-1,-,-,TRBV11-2,TGTGCCAGCATCTCGCGCATCGTAACTATCGGTGGACTAAGGGAGCAGTTCTTC,CASISRIVTIGGLREQFF
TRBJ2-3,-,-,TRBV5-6,TGTGCCAGCAGCTCGGTAAGGAGGCGCACAGATACGCAGTATTTT,CASSSVRRRTDTQYF
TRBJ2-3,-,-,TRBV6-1,TGTGTCAGCAGTGAAGATGGTAGCTTCACAGATACGCAGTGTTTT,CVSSEDGSFTDTQCF
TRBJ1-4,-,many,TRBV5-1,TGCGCCAGCAGGGGGGCTGGCGAAAAACTGTTTTTT,CASRGAGEKLFF
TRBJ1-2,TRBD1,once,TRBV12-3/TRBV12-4,TGTGCCAGCAACCGGGGACAGGGATTGTATGGCTACACCTTT,CASNRGQGLYGYTF
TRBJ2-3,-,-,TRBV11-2,TGTGGCAGCAGCATGAGCGTGGCGCGAGGTGGCACAGATACGCTGTATTTT,CGSSMSVARGGTDTLYF
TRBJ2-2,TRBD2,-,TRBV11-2,TGTACCAGCAGCCCCGAAAATCAGAACAGCGGGGAGCTGTTGTTT,CTSSPENQNSGELLF
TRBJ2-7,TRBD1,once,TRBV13,TGTGTCAGCAGCTCTCGGGGACAGTTCTACGGGCGGTACTTC,CVSSSRGQFYGRYF
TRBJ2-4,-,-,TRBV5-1,TGCGCCAGCAGTTTGGGAGGGGAGACAGGACAAAACATTCAATACTTC,CASSLGGETGQNIQYF
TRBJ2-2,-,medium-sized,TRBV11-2,TGTGCCAGCAGCTTCGGTGGGGAGCTGTTTTTT,CASSFGGELFF
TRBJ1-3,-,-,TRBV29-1,TGCAGCGTGAATGCTCTTGGAAACACCATGTATTTT,CSVNALGNTMYF
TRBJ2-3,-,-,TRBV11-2,TGTGCTAGCAGCTTAATCTCCCAGGGTAGCACAGATACGCAGTATTTT,CASSLISQGSTDTQYF
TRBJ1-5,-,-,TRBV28,TGTGCCAGCAGCTGGGGGAGCCAGCCCCAGCATTTT,CASSWGSQPQHF
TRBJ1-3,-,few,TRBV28,TGTGCCAGCAGTTTGGCGGGGGTTAGGGGTGTAATCCCTCTTGGAAACAGCATATATTTT,CASSLAGVRGVIPLGNSIYF
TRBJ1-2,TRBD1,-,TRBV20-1,TGCAGTGCTAGCCCCTCCTATCCGGACAGGGGCCAGGGAGGCCATGGTTACACCTTC,CSASPSYPDRGQGGHGYTF
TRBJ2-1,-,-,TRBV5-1,TGCGCCAACAGCCCCGGGACTGTGATGAATGAGCAATTCTTC,CANSPGTVMNEQFF
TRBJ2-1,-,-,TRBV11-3,TGTGGCAGCAGCGCCGTATCCAATACTTACAATGAGCAGTTCTTC,CGSSAVSNTYNEQFF
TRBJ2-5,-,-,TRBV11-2,TGTTCCAGCAGCTTGGACCTAGCGAGTGGAGGGACCCAGTACTTC,CSSSLDLASGGTQYF
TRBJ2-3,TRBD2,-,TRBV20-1,TGCAGTGTTAGAGCGCTAGCGGTCCTCACAGATACGCAGTATTTT,CSVRALAVLTDTQYF
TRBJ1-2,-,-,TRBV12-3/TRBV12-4,TGTGCCAGCAGACACGGGATAGGACTTGGGAATGGCTACACCTTC,CASRHGIGLGNGYTF
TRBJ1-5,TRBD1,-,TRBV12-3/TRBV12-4,TGTGCCAGCATCCCGGGACAGGGTTCCAATCAATCCCAGCATTTT,CASIPGQGSNQSQHF
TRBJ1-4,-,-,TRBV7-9,TGTGCCAGCAGCTTAAGCCCCGATGGAAAACTGTTCTTT,CASSLSPDGKLFF
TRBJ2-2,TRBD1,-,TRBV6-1,TGTGCCAGAAGTGAAGGGGGCCGTATAAGGTCTAGGGGGGAGCTGTTTTTT,CARSEGGRIRSRGELFF
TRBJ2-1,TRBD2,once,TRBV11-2,TGTGCCAGTAGCCCGCGCATCGTAAGTAGCGGGGGACTAAGGGAGCAGTTCTTC,CASSPRIVSSGGLREQFF
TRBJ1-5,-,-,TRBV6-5,TGTGCCTGTTGTTCAACAACAAGGGTCGATCAGCCCCAGCATTTT,CACCSTTRVDQPQHF
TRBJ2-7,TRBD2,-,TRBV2,TGTGCCAGCAGCCCCTCGGGAGGACTAGCGGGGGGGGGCTCCTACGAGCAGTACTTC,CASSPSGGLAGGGSYEQYF
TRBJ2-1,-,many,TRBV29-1,TGCAGCGTTCCTATTTACAATGAGCAGTTCTTC,CSVPIYNEQFF
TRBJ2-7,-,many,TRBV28,TGTGCCAGCAGTTTTTCCAGCTCCTACGAGCAGTACTTC,CASSFSSSYEQYF